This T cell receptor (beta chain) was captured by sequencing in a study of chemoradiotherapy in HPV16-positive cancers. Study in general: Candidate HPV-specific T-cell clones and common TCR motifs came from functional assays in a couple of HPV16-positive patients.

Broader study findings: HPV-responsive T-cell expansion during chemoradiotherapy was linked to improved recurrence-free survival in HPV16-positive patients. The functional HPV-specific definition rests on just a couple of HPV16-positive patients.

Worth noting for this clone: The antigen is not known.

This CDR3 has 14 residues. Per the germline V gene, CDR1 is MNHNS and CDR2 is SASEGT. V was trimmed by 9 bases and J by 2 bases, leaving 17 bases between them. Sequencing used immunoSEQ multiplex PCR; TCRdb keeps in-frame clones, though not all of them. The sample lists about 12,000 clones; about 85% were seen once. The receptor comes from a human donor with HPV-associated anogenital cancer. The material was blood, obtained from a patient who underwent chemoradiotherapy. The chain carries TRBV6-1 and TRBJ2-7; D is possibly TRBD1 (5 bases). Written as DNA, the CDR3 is TGTGCCAGTCGTCAAGACAGACCACCCTACGAGCAGTACTTC. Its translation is CASRQDRPPYEQYF.